These 29 T cell receptor beta chains came from one sample sequenced in a study of OX40 agonist ivuxolimab in advanced cancers. The library was obtained by the immunoSEQ multiplex PCR assay. The immuneACCESS repertoire file appears here via TCRdb, limited to in-frame rearrangements. These files lack a portion of the clones; in checked studies, under half of the deficit traces to unresolved V genes, and the cause of the others is not known. The sample profile shows 69,000 or so clones; approximately 78% of them were found once. The top ten clones comprise 5% of the sample. The sequencing here drew on CD4+ or CD8+ T cells sorted from blood, taken in a trial of the OX40 agonist ivuxolimab. These receptor sequences come from an adult with an advanced solid tumor such as melanoma, head and neck, liver or kidney cancer.

The CDR3 bases are TGTGCCATCGGGACAGCCTACGAGCAGTACTTC. It codes for CAIGTAYEQYF. The chain is built from TRBV6-1 and TRBJ2-7; 7 bases are shared with TRBD1. With 10 bases clipped from V and 2 bases from J, the junction kept 2 bases outside the gene matches. From germline, CDR1 is MNHNS and CDR2 SASEGT. CDR3 length: 11 residues.

This chain links TRBV11-2 with TRBJ2-6; tentative D call: TRBD1 (6 bases). CDR1 and CDR2 from the germline V gene are SGHAT and FQNNGV. The CDR3 extends over 16 amino acids. Trimming cost V 3 bases and J 2 bases, with 11 bases left between them. The CDR3 sequence: CASSLARGTGANVLTF. The CDR3 bases are TGTGCCAGCAGCTTGGCCAGGGGCACTGGGGCCAACGTCCTGACTTTC.

Concerning this clone: At the DNA level, this CDR3 is encoded by other sequences in the same sample as well. This sequence joins TRBV5-1 and TRBJ2-1, with TRBD1 as a possible D gene (6 bases). This CDR3 region has 14 residues. Germline V CDR1 and CDR2: SGHRS, YFSETQ. V gave up 2 bases and J gave up 3 bases, with 9 bases separating them. This CDR3 is CASSLADSYNEQFF. CDR3 in DNA: TGCGCCAGCAGCTTAGCGGACAGCTACAATGAGCAGTTCTTC.

The V call is TRBV28, the J call TRBJ1-5; D is unresolved. With 5 bases removed from V and 3 bases from J, the gap between germline ends came to 2 bases. This CDR3 has 11 amino acids. The germline gives CDR1 MDHEN, CDR2 SYDVKM. The CDR3 DNA is TGTGCCAGCAGTAACAATCAGCCCCAGCATTTT. It translates to CASSNNQPQHF.

The gene calls are TRBV5-8 and TRBJ2-7; D gene ambiguous. The CDR3 has 13 amino acids. Germline V gene data show CDR1 as SGHTS and CDR2 as YDEGEE. The germline V and J ends were trimmed by 0 bases and 5 bases, with 9 bases remaining between them. The CDR3 DNA reads TGTGCCAGCAGCTTGGTGTCAGGCCACGAGCAGTACTTC. Translated, it gives CASSLVSGHEQYF.

This sequence joins TRBV19 and TRBJ2-2, with no clear D. From germline, CDR1 is LNHDA and CDR2 SQIVND (reference sequence). The CDR3 is made up of 15 amino acids. V shed 5 bases and J shed 2 bases, with 12 bases lying between them. This CDR3 is CASSRSPTNTGELFF. CDR3 bases: TGTGCCAGTAGTCGAAGCCCCACTAACACCGGGGAGCTGTTTTTT.

The V and J genes are TRBV5-1 and TRBJ2-5, with no clear D. Trimming left V 4 bases short and J 5 bases short, with 12 bases between. The germline CDR1 and CDR2 sequences are SGHRS and YFSETQ. The CDR3 contains 13 residues. In DNA, the CDR3 is TGCGCCAGCAGCCCGGGCCCAGAGGAGACCCAGTACTTC. It is translated as CASSPGPEETQYF.

The V call is TRBV19, the J call TRBJ2-5; D gene uncertain. V was trimmed by 0 bases and J by 2 bases, leaving 7 bases between them. Germline V lookup: CDR1 LNHDA, CDR2 SQIVND (reference sequence). This CDR3 region has 14 residues. CDR3 region: CASSIDSIQETQYF. In nucleotides, the CDR3 is TGTGCCAGTAGTATAGACAGCATTCAAGAGACCCAGTACTTC.

The V gene is TRBV5-8, the J gene TRBJ2-7; D is ambiguous. The V end was cut by 1 base, the J end by 2 bases, with 19 bases between. Germline V CDR1 and CDR2: SGHTS, YDEGEE. The CDR3 contains 17 residues. CDR3 coding DNA: TGTGCCAGCAGCTTGACGCGTCAAGGTAGATTAACCTACGAGCAGTACTTC. Amino acid sequence: CASSLTRQGRLTYEQYF.

CDR3 region: CASSFQGRYNEQFF. Here the CDR3 DNA reads TGTGCCAGCAGCTTCCAGGGCCGCTACAATGAGCAGTTCTTC. The chain links TRBV7-9 to TRBJ2-1; maybe TRBD1 (5 bases). The ends were cut back, 3 bases at V and 3 bases at J, with 9 bases in the middle. CDR3 size: 14 residues. CDR1 is SEHNR and CDR2 is FQNEAQ in the germline V gene (reference sequence).

The V and J genes are TRBV19 and TRBJ2-2, with 7 positions matching TRBD2. Germline V gives CDR1 LNHDA, CDR2 SQIVND (reference sequence). V lost 6 bases and J lost 7; bases outside the gene matches: 8. The CDR3 totals 14 residues. CDR3 loop: CASSRDYLGGELFF. CDR3 sequence (DNA): TGTGCCAGTAGCAGGGACTACCTCGGCGGGGAGCTGTTTTTT.

The rearrangement uses TRBV15 and TRBJ2-7, with no clear D. V lost 1 base and J 3 bases, leaving 7 bases between the germline ends. The length of the CDR3 is 13 residues. Germline values: CDR1 LNHNV, CDR2 YYDKDF (reference sequence). DNA for the CDR3: TGTGCCACCAGCAGAGTAGGCGGCTACGAGCAGTACTTC. This sequence encodes CATSRVGGYEQYF.

Many counts were recorded for this clone. The chain carries TRBV28 and TRBJ1-4, with D perhaps TRBD1 (5 bases). The V gene's germline CDR1 is MDHEN and CDR2 SYDVKM. This CDR3 spans 15 amino acids. Trimming pared 5 bases from V and 8 bases from J, leaving 18 bases between. The CDR3 region is CASSPSGREGEKLFF. CDR3 DNA: TGTGCCAGCAGTCCCTCGGGCAGGGAGGGCGAAAAACTGTTTTTT.

The CDR3 sequence: CASRRSSGNTIYF. CDR3 sequence (DNA): TGTGCCAGCAGGCGGAGCTCTGGAAACACCATATATTTT. The chain employs TRBV6-5 and TRBJ1-3; D gene unclear. Trimming removed 6 bases from V and 0 bases from J, with 6 bases in between. Per the germline V gene, CDR1 is MNHEY and CDR2 is SVGAGI. The CDR3 runs to 13 residues.

The chain links TRBV15 to TRBJ1-1; D not resolved. Per germline, CDR1 LNHNV and CDR2 YYDKDF (reference sequence). This CDR3 region has 12 residues. Deletions cut 0 bases from V and 4 bases from J, with 3 bases between. This CDR3 is CATSREGTEAFF. CDR3 bases: TGTGCCACCAGCAGAGAGGGCACTGAAGCTTTCTTT.

V and J are TRBV6-5 and TRBJ1-1; TRBD1 might be the D (5 bases). Trimming took 0 bases from V and 3 from J, leaving 11 bases between them. The germline V gene encodes CDR1 MNHEY and CDR2 SVGAGI. This CDR3 is 15 amino acids long. CDR3 in amino acids: CASSYSGVRDTEAFF. The DNA for the CDR3 is TGTGCCAGCAGTTACTCGGGGGTGAGGGACACTGAAGCTTTCTTT.

The rearrangement joins TRBV4-2 to TRBJ2-7; 8 nucleotides agree with TRBD2. In germline, CDR1 is LGHNA, CDR2 YNFKEQ. The CDR3 consists of 15 residues. V lost 1 base and J lost 2; bases outside the gene matches: 4. The CDR3 region is CASSQARGATYEQYF. The CDR3 DNA is TGTGCCAGCAGCCAAGCGCGGGGGGCGACCTACGAGCAGTACTTC.

This clone was found once. V gene TRBV19 combines with J gene TRBJ2-7, with a tentative D call TRBD2 (6 bases). The germline V gene encodes CDR1 LNHDA and CDR2 SQIVND (reference sequence). There are 15 residues in the CDR3. Trimming took 6 bases from V and 1 from J, leaving 16 bases between them. CDR3 DNA: TGTGCCAGTAGATTTTCTCTGGAGGGATCCTACGAGCAGTACTTC. This encodes CASRFSLEGSYEQYF.

A few counts support this clone. The chain couples TRBV5-6 to TRBJ2-1; D might be TRBD2 (5 bases). Germline loops: CDR1 SGHDT, CDR2 YYEEEE. V was cut by 6 bases and J by 0 bases, with 10 bases left in between. CDR3 length: 14 amino acids. The CDR3 reads CASTGLSSYNEQFF. CDR3 sequence (DNA): TGTGCCAGCACTGGACTCAGCTCCTACAATGAGCAGTTCTTC.

This clone was counted once. The chain is built from TRBV19 and TRBJ2-7; 8 bases are shared with TRBD1. The ends lost 6 bases at V and 2 bases at J; junction bases unmatched: 6. Germline V lookup: CDR1 LNHDA, CDR2 SQIVND (reference sequence). The CDR3 sequence is 14 residues long. In DNA form, the CDR3 reads TGTGCCAGTAGCTCGGACAGGGTTGCCTACGAGCAGTACTTC. Its protein is CASSSDRVAYEQYF.

The rearrangement uses TRBV28 and TRBJ1-2; TRBD1 aligns across 8 bases. From germline, CDR1 is MDHEN and CDR2 SYDVKM. Trimming removed 3 bases from V and 2 bases from J; junction bases left unmatched: 14. The CDR3 is 18 amino acids. The CDR3 coding sequence is TGTGCCAGCAGTTTGGATGGACTGACAGGGGCGAGGAACTATGGCTACACCTTC. Translating it yields CASSLDGLTGARNYGYTF.

The CDR3 DNA is TGTGCCAGCAGAAGTCTAAGGACGGGCTACGAGCAGTACTTC. Its protein product is CASRSLRTGYEQYF. The genes are TRBV2 and TRBJ2-7, with no clear D. In germline, CDR1 is SNHLY, CDR2 FYNNEI. The CDR3 length is 14 residues. The V and J ends lost 6 bases and 3 bases respectively, with 15 bases between them. The full variable domain, completed using reference TRBV2 and TRBJ2-7, is EPEVTQTPSHQVTQMGQEVILRCVPISNHLYFYWYRQILGQKVEFLVSFYNNEISEKSEIFDDQFSVERPDGSNFTLKIRSTKLEDSAMYFCASRSLRTGYEQYFGPGTRLTVT.

Written as DNA, the CDR3 is TGTGCCAGCAGCCCGGGACAGAATTCACCCCTCCACTTT. This sequence encodes CASSPGQNSPLHF. The chain is built from TRBV9 and TRBJ1-6; 7 nucleotides agree with TRBD1. Germline lookup yields CDR1 SGDLS and CDR2 YYNGEE. CDR3 length: 13 residues. The V segment lost 4 bases and the J segment 7 bases; nucleotides outside the gene matches: 2.

The chain couples TRBV6-1 to TRBJ2-3; no clear D gene. The CDR3 runs to 12 residues. V lost 3 bases to trimming and J lost 9 bases, with 10 bases between them. From germline, CDR1 is MNHNS and CDR2 SASEGT. The CDR3 loop reads CASSDGLLTQYF. The CDR3 DNA is TGTGCCAGCAGTGACGGCTTACTAACGCAGTATTTT.

This clone was counted a single time. This chain connects TRBV19 to TRBJ2-4; D remains ambiguous. This CDR3 has 17 residues. V was trimmed by 0 bases and J by 2 bases, leaving 14 bases between them. Per the germline V gene, CDR1 is LNHDA and CDR2 is SQIVND (reference sequence). The CDR3 sequence: CASSIEKERRSKNIQYF. The CDR3 nucleotides read TGTGCCAGTAGTATAGAGAAAGAACGACGGTCCAAAAACATTCAGTACTTC.

This clone has only a few counts. The chain couples TRBV6-1 to TRBJ1-5; D ambiguous. This CDR3 region has 13 residues. Trimming pared 11 bases from V and 1 base from J, leaving 12 bases between. CDR1 MNHNS and CDR2 SASEGT come from the germline V gene. CDR3 amino acids: CAAGQISNQPQHF. CDR3 nucleotide sequence: TGTGCCGCCGGCCAGATAAGCAATCAGCCCCAGCATTTT.

J is TRBJ2-3 and V is TRBV7-9, with a tentative D call TRBD2 (6 bases). Trimming removed 5 bases from V and 0 bases from J, with 9 bases in between. The CDR3 sequence is 14 residues long. Germline-derived CDR1 and CDR2 are SEHNR and FQNEAQ (reference sequence). The CDR3, as DNA: TGTGCCAGCAGCCCTGGGACTAGCACAGATACGCAGTATTTT. It is translated as CASSPGTSTDTQYF.

This sequence joins TRBV27 and TRBJ2-3; no clear D gene. From germline, CDR1 is MNHEY and CDR2 SMNVEV (reference sequence). The CDR3 has 12 amino acids. V was clipped by 6 bases and J by 1 base, with 5 bases between them. In DNA form, the CDR3 reads TGTGCCAGCAGAACCCGCACAGATACGCAGTATTTT. This codes for CASRTRTDTQYF.

This chain links TRBV18 with TRBJ1-2, with D possibly being TRBD1 (5 bases). The CDR3 is made up of 14 amino acids. CDR1 and CDR2 (germline): KGHSH, LQKENI. V lost 6 bases, J lost 1 base, and 12 bases lay in between. The CDR3 is CASSPGGDNYGYTF. CDR3 sequence (DNA): TGTGCCAGCTCCCCTGGGGGGGATAACTATGGCTACACCTTC.